This T cell receptor beta chain was retrieved from a study of OX40 agonist ivuxolimab in advanced cancers. Overall study: Ivuxolimab doses were 0.01, 0.1, 0.3, 1.5, 3 or 10 mg/kg every 2 weeks.

The CDR3 runs to 13 residues. CDR1 KGHSH and CDR2 LQKENI come from the germline V gene. V lost 4 bases to trimming and J lost 6 bases, with 11 bases between them. Here immunoSEQ multiplex PCR was the method, and the copy in TCRdb shows in-frame clones only, minus some. The data contain fewer than 75,000 clones, 87% of them singletons. This sequence joins TRBV18 and TRBJ2-3; D unclear. The receptor's source is an adult with an advanced solid tumor such as melanoma, head and neck, liver or kidney cancer. Sequencing used CD4+ or CD8+ T cells sorted from blood, obtained in a trial of the OX40 agonist ivuxolimab. The CDR3 reads CASSRDLGDTQYF. The CDR3 coding sequence is TGTGCCAGCTCACGTGATCTAGGCGATACGCAGTATTTT.